This paragraph reports one T cell receptor (beta chain). The antigen is unknown. This sample was included in a study of shared clonotypes between healthy human individuals. Some clones are missing from TCRdb's copy, which holds only in-frame ones; the method was immunoSEQ multiplex PCR. This sample has about 610,000 clones, with around 97% found just once. Whole-study results and caveats: Among donors, clonotype sharing was expected to be affected by sequencing depth.

Trimming took off 4 bases at V and 0 bases at J, with 16 bases between the two ends. Germline CDR1 LGHNA, CDR2 YNFKEQ. The CDR3 has 17 amino acids. This TCR derives from a woman in her twenties or thirties in good health. The chain uses TRBV4-2 and TRBJ1-3; D unclear. Sequencing was done on a sample of naive CD4+ T cells sorted from blood. The subset is: CD45RA+ positively selected. This CDR3 is CASSPSGGPDSGNTIYF. In nucleotides, the CDR3 is TGTGCCAGCAGCCCAAGCGGAGGACCAGACTCTGGAAACACCATATATTTT.